A single sample is the source of the 19 T cell receptor beta chains below, sequenced in a study of technical replicates of blood from a handful of donors. Clones were sequenced by immunoSEQ multiplex PCR, and TCRdb holds only the in-frame ones, with some missing. The sample yields tens of thousands of clones, about 95% seen once. Sequencing was carried out using T cells isolated from PBMCs. Receptors were obtained from a human donor in good health.

This rearrangement joins TRBV28 to TRBJ1-5, with unresolved D. The CDR3 has 16 residues. Deletions cut 5 bases from V and 4 bases from J, with 18 bases between. Germline CDR1 is MDHEN and CDR2 is SYDVKM. CDR3 in DNA: TGTGCCAGCAGTCCAGGAAAACGGGGTTTAAATCAGCCCCAGCATTTT. It specifies CASSPGKRGLNQPQHF. The variable domain in full, with the rest retrieved from reference TRBV28 and TRBJ1-5, is DVKVTQSSRYLVKRTGEKVFLECVQDMDHENMFWYRQDPGLGLRLIYFSYDVKMKEKGDIPEGYSVSREKKERFSLILESASTNQTSMYLCASSPGKRGLNQPQHFGDGTRLSIL.

The V call is TRBV27, the J call TRBJ2-2; 7 nucleotides match TRBD2. This CDR3 region has 15 residues. The V gene end was trimmed by 2 bases and the J gene end by 3 bases; junction bases not matched to a gene: 3. Germline CDR1 and CDR2: MNHEY and SMNVEV (reference sequence). For the CDR3, the DNA is TGTGCCAGCAGTTTACGTGGGAGGGACACCGGGGAGCTGTTTTTT. Protein product: CASSLRGRDTGELFF.

This clone was observed a single time. The chain employs TRBV4-1 and TRBJ2-1; possibly TRBD1 for D (6 bases). The V gene lost 4 bases and the J gene lost 8 bases, with 12 bases spanning the gap. The CDR3 spans 13 residues. Germline V lookup: CDR1 MGHRA, CDR2 YSYEKL. CDR3 loop: CASSLGAVDEQFF. The CDR3 coding sequence is TGCGCCAGCAGCCTGGGGGCGGTAGATGAGCAGTTCTTC.

The CDR3 coding sequence is TGTGCCAGCAGCTTAACAGGGGGTAGGAAGTCTAGAGCTTTCTTT. As protein: CASSLTGGRKSRAFF. The chain carries TRBV11-2 and TRBJ1-1; 8 nucleotides line up with TRBD1. Germline V lookup: CDR1 SGHAT, CDR2 FQNNGV. Germline trimming cut 2 bases from V and 10 bases from J; bases unmatched to any gene: 12. The CDR3 is 15 amino acids.

J is TRBJ1-2 and V is TRBV10-3, with TRBD1 matching 8 bases. CDR1 ENHRY and CDR2 SYGVKD come from the germline V gene. The CDR3 totals 14 residues. Trimming at V came to 6 bases and at J to 1 base, leaving 4 bases not matched to a gene. The CDR3 sequence: CAIRTGVLNYGYTF. The CDR3 DNA sequence: TGTGCCATCAGGACAGGGGTTCTTAACTATGGCTACACCTTC.

The chain uses TRBV19 and TRBJ1-2; TRBD1 matches 7 bases. Germline V gives CDR1 LNHDA, CDR2 SQIVND (reference sequence). This CDR3 region has 12 residues. V was clipped by 10 bases and J by 2 bases; unmatched bases: 4. CDR3 sequence (DNA): TGTGCCACCATGGACAGGAACTATGGCTACACCTTC. It yields the protein CATMDRNYGYTF.

The chain recombines TRBV19 with TRBJ2-1, with D unresolved. CDR1 is LNHDA, CDR2 SQIVND, per germline (reference sequence). The CDR3 runs 16 residues. The germline V and J ends were trimmed by 3 bases and 0 bases, with 12 bases remaining between them. In DNA form, the CDR3 reads TGTGCCAGTAGTATCGAACCCTTGAGCTCCTACAATGAGCAGTTCTTC. This sequence encodes CASSIEPLSSYNEQFF.

The chain recombines TRBV9 with TRBJ2-7, with a weak D call TRBD1 (7 bases). V lost 1 base and J lost 3, with 14 bases in between. Germline V gene data show CDR1 as SGDLS and CDR2 as YYNGEE. This CDR3 is built from 15 residues. The CDR3 nucleotides are TGTGCCAGCAGCGTAACCCCAGGGGGGCGCTACGAGCAGTACTTC. Amino acids: CASSVTPGGRYEQYF.

The chain recombines TRBV7-9 with TRBJ2-7; 7 bases are shared with TRBD2. V lost 8 bases to trimming and J lost 6 bases; unmatched junction nucleotides: 7. CDR3 length equals 12 residues. CDR1 and CDR2 from the germline V gene are SEHNR and FQNEAQ (reference sequence). The CDR3 DNA reads as TGTGCCAGCTCAGCGGGAATAGGCGAGCAGTACTTC. This codes for CASSAGIGEQYF.

The V gene is TRBV7-6, the J gene TRBJ2-5; TRBD2 matches at 9 bases. This CDR3 contains 18 residues. CDR1 is SGHVS, CDR2 FNYEAQ, per germline. V was clipped by 1 base and J by 1 base; unmatched bases: 10. The CDR3: CASSLEAAGGLVQETQYF. DNA of the CDR3: TGTGCCAGCAGCTTAGAAGCCGCGGGAGGGCTAGTCCAAGAGACCCAGTACTTC. Combining the CDR3 with reference TRBV7-6 and TRBJ2-5 gives the whole variable domain GAGVSQSPRYKVTKRGQDVALRCDPISGHVSLYWYRQALGQGPEFLTYFNYEAQQDKSGLPNDRFSAERPEGSISTLTIQRTEQRDSAMYRCASSLEAAGGLVQETQYFGPGTRLLVL.

V usage is TRBV19 and J usage is TRBJ1-2, with D perhaps matching TRBD1 (6 bases). The CDR3 totals 13 residues. The germline V gene encodes CDR1 LNHDA and CDR2 SQIVND (reference sequence). With 6 bases removed from V and 4 bases from J, the gap between germline ends came to 12 bases. Here the CDR3 DNA reads TGTGCCAGTAGGGGGGACATGGTCTATGGCTACACCTTC. It is translated as CASRGDMVYGYTF.

The gene calls are TRBV5-6 and TRBJ2-3; TRBD1 matches at 9 bases. The CDR3 runs 16 residues. In germline, CDR1 is SGHDT, CDR2 YYEEEE. V lost 1 base and J lost 4; bases outside the gene matches: 7. The CDR3 coding sequence is TGTGCCAGCAGCTTGACAGGGGGCTTTGGCGCAGATACGCAGTATTTT. Protein product: CASSLTGGFGADTQYF.

The chain carries TRBV6-1 and TRBJ1-3, with D possibly TRBD1 on 6 matching bases. Looked up from germline, CDR1 is MNHNS and CDR2 is SASEGT. CDR3 length equals 13 residues. With 7 bases removed from V and 2 bases from J, the gap between germline ends came to 9 bases. This CDR3 is CASIGTTGNTIYF. The CDR3 coding sequence is TGTGCCAGCATAGGGACAACTGGAAACACCATATATTTT.

The chain couples TRBV6-5 to TRBJ1-2; 10 positions match TRBD1. V lost 6 bases, J lost 4 bases, and 8 bases stayed unmatched. Germline-derived CDR1 and CDR2 are MNHEY and SVGAGI. The CDR3 spans 15 residues. In DNA, the CDR3 is TGTGCCAGCAGCCCTCCGGGACAGGGGATCTATGGCTACACCTTC. Protein sequence: CASSPPGQGIYGYTF.

The chain links TRBV5-1 to TRBJ1-1; D unresolved. There are 13 residues in the CDR3. The V gene's germline CDR1 is SGHRS and CDR2 YFSETQ. V lost 4 bases and J 6 bases, leaving 13 bases between the germline ends. This CDR3 reads CASSPGPGAEAFF. The CDR3 bases are TGCGCCAGCAGCCCCGGGCCGGGAGCTGAAGCTTTCTTT.

This chain connects TRBV4-1 to TRBJ1-1, with a weak D call TRBD1 (6 bases). Per germline, CDR1 MGHRA and CDR2 YSYEKL. V was cut by 2 bases and J by 3 bases, with 13 bases left in between. CDR3 size: 15 residues. The CDR3 DNA reads as TGCGCCAGCAGCCAACCCACAGGGAATTACACTGAAGCTTTCTTT. It encodes CASSQPTGNYTEAFF.

V gene TRBV6-6 combines with J gene TRBJ1-4; 9 bases agree with TRBD1. The length of the CDR3 is 16 residues. From germline, CDR1 is MNHNY and CDR2 SVGAGI (reference sequence). V dropped 2 bases and J dropped 0; count of bases not matched to a gene: 1. CDR3 amino acids: CASSYGQGTTNEKLFF. The CDR3 nucleotides read TGTGCCAGCAGTTACGGACAGGGGACAACTAATGAAAAACTGTTTTTT.

V usage is TRBV9 and J usage is TRBJ1-1; D is undetermined. The CDR3 has 12 amino acids. Trimming stripped 0 bases from V and 6 bases from J, with 6 bases between. Germline CDR1 reads SGDLS; CDR2 reads YYNGEE. CDR3 nucleotide sequence: TGTGCCAGCAGCGTAGTGGGCTCTGAAGCTTTCTTT. Translating gives CASSVVGSEAFF.

The rearrangement uses TRBV5-1 and TRBJ2-1; D might be TRBD2 (6 bases). Germline V lookup: CDR1 SGHRS, CDR2 YFSETQ. CDR3 length equals 16 residues. Trimming stripped 5 bases from V and 2 bases from J, with 17 bases between. CDR3 loop: CASRGRTTGAYNEQFF. In DNA form, the CDR3 reads TGCGCCAGCAGGGGGAGGACGACTGGCGCCTACAATGAGCAGTTCTTC.